This TCR beta chain was observed in a study of shared T cell receptors in the human thymus. Data came from immunoSEQ multiplex PCR; TCRdb stores just in-frame clones and leaves some out. This table has more than 550,000 clones, 80% to 90% appearing once. Looked up from germline, CDR1 is SGHTS and CDR2 is YDEGEE. The CDR3 totals 12 residues. The V gene lost 3 bases and the J gene lost 5 bases, with 8 bases spanning the gap. The same specimen was also included in a second study, on human thymus T cells. That study adds: Healthy Finnish infants undergoing corrective surgery for congenital heart defects provided the donor material. Thymic and blood repertoires appeared to display a bias in their usage of V and J genes.

This TCR was sampled from a girl in the first two years of life with a congenital heart defect. Material: thymocytes. The chain links TRBV5-8 to TRBJ2-5; tentative D call: TRBD1 (5 bases). The CDR3 nucleotides are TGTGCCAGCAGCTCCTACAGGGAGACCCAGTACTTC. The encoded protein is CASSSYRETQYF.